Each of the 15 T cell receptor beta chains below was sequenced from the same sample in a study of cytomegalovirus exposure and HLA in healthy donors. A multiplex PCR was run with 60 Vbeta primers and 13 Jbeta primers. This table comes from immunoSEQ multiplex PCR, and its TCRdb copy is limited to in-frame clones, with some not included. Seen here are approximately 160,000 clones, over 75% observed once, and the top ten hold about 2%. Material for sequencing was PBMCs. These receptors were taken from a human donor in good health.

The rearrangement uses TRBV4-3 and TRBJ1-2; 7 nucleotides match TRBD1. Germline CDR1 is LGHNA and CDR2 is YSLEER. Trimming removed 1 base from V and 4 bases from J; junction bases left unmatched: 3. This CDR3 comprises 14 residues. CDR3 residues: CASSQGGQSYGYTF. DNA for the CDR3: TGCGCCAGCAGCCAAGGGGGACAGAGCTATGGCTACACCTTC.

This chain links TRBV5-1 with TRBJ2-7; D might be TRBD1 (5 bases). Germline CDR1 and CDR2: SGHRS and YFSETQ. The germline V and J ends were trimmed by 0 bases and 4 bases, with 11 bases remaining between them. The CDR3 length is 14 residues. CDR3 in amino acids: CASSLAGFGYEQYF. The CDR3 nucleotides read TGCGCCAGCAGCTTGGCAGGGTTCGGTTACGAGCAGTACTTC.

The genes are TRBV18 and TRBJ2-3; 9 bases map to TRBD1. CDR3 size: 16 residues. V shed 4 bases and J 0 bases; nucleotides not matched to a gene: 5. Germline CDR1 is KGHSH and CDR2 is LQKENI. The CDR3 DNA follows: TGTGCCAGCTCACGGCCGGGACAGGGTAGCACAGATACGCAGTATTTT. Its translation: CASSRPGQGSTDTQYF.

This clone came up a few times. The V call is TRBV7-9, the J call TRBJ1-1; 8 positions match TRBD1. Trimming cost V 5 bases and J 7 bases; bases outside gene matches: 3. This CDR3 has 12 residues. Germline V gene sequence: CDR1 SEHNR, CDR2 FQNEAQ (reference sequence). The CDR3 region is CASSTGTGEAFF. DNA for the CDR3: TGTGCCAGCAGCACCGGGACAGGTGAAGCTTTCTTT.

The genes are TRBV9 and TRBJ2-3; 8 bases line up with TRBD2. This CDR3 contains 15 residues. Trimming removed 0 bases from V and 4 bases from J; junction bases left unmatched: 4. Germline V CDR1 and CDR2: SGDLS, YYNGEE. The CDR3 reads CASSVAGGGSDTQYF. For the CDR3, the DNA is TGTGCCAGCAGCGTAGCCGGGGGGGGATCAGATACGCAGTATTTT.

This clone was counted a few times. The V and J genes are TRBV4-2 and TRBJ2-3; maybe TRBD2 (5 bases). This CDR3 has 14 amino acids. The germline gives CDR1 LGHNA, CDR2 YNFKEQ. V was clipped by 3 bases and J by 2 bases, with 9 bases between them. This CDR3 is CASSQEDFTDTQYF. The CDR3 region has the DNA TGTGCCAGCAGCCAGGAGGATTTCACAGATACGCAGTATTTT.

V and J are TRBV4-2 and TRBJ2-7, with 8 bases lining up with TRBD2. Per germline, CDR1 LGHNA and CDR2 YNFKEQ. J was trimmed by 2 bases and V by 3 bases; bases with no gene match: 21. The CDR3 contains 20 residues. The CDR3 DNA reads TGTGCCAGCAGCCAGCGACCCGGGGGGGGAAGTATAGGACGAGCCTACGAGCAGTACTTC. It translates to CASSQRPGGGSIGRAYEQYF.

The CDR3 reads CASSLGVGGGGYEQYF. In DNA, the CDR3 is TGTGCCAGCAGCTTAGGAGTGGGCGGGGGTGGGTACGAGCAGTACTTC. V and J are TRBV7-8 and TRBJ2-7; 7 nucleotides align to TRBD2. Per germline, CDR1 SGHVS and CDR2 FQNEAQ. V was clipped by 1 base and J by 4 bases; unmatched bases: 10. The CDR3 is 16 residues long.

The chain links TRBV11-3 to TRBJ2-7; D is perhaps TRBD1 (6 bases). V dropped 8 bases and J dropped 1 base, with 12 bases sitting between them. The CDR3 sequence is 13 residues long. Germline CDR1 is SGHNT and CDR2 is YENEEA. CDR3 protein: CASALGQSYEQYF. Here the CDR3 DNA reads TGTGCCAGCGCATTGGGACAATCCTACGAGCAGTACTTC.

This clone came up a few times. The V call is TRBV7-2, the J call TRBJ2-5; 10 bases agree with TRBD2. V trimming: 5 bases; J trimming: 2 bases; junction bases outside the gene matches: 8. The CDR3 extends over 16 amino acids. Germline V gene data show CDR1 as SGHTA and CDR2 as FQGNSA. This CDR3 is CASSAVWTSGQETQYF. CDR3 nucleotides: TGTGCCAGCAGCGCCGTGTGGACTAGCGGACAAGAGACCCAGTACTTC.

This clone showed up just a few times. The genes are TRBV6-1 and TRBJ2-4; D unclear. Trimming removed 5 bases at V and 0 bases at J, with 8 bases between. Per the germline V gene, CDR1 is MNHNS and CDR2 is SASEGT. The CDR3 covers 14 residues. The chain's CDR3 is CASSSPQAKNIQYF. CDR3 DNA sequence: TGTGCCAGCAGTTCCCCCCAAGCCAAAAACATTCAGTACTTC.

This chain's CDR3 is CASSTERTEAFF. CDR3 coding DNA: TGCGCCAGCAGCACCGAGAGGACTGAAGCTTTCTTT. The chain has TRBV5-1 and TRBJ1-1; D is unclear. Germline CDR1 reads SGHRS; CDR2 reads YFSETQ. V was clipped by 4 bases and J by 5 bases, with 9 bases between them. The CDR3 totals 12 residues.

The chain links TRBV6-5 to TRBJ2-7; 8 nucleotides agree with TRBD1. Germline V gene lookup returns CDR1 MNHEY and CDR2 SVGAGI. This CDR3 spans 15 amino acids. Trimming removed 2 bases from V and 2 bases from J; junction bases left unmatched: 5. The CDR3 region is CASSYARTGTYEQYF. DNA of the CDR3: TGTGCCAGCAGTTACGCTCGGACAGGGACCTACGAGCAGTACTTC.

The chain has TRBV6-1 and TRBJ2-1; D is possibly TRBD1 (5 bases). The length of the CDR3 is 15 residues. Germline V gene data show CDR1 as MNHNS and CDR2 as SASEGT. V was cut by 6 bases and J by 4 bases, with 16 bases left in between. The CDR3 DNA reads as TGTGCCAGCAGGCTAAGGCACAGACAGTACAATGAGCAGTTCTTC. It yields the protein CASRLRHRQYNEQFF.

This clone has a handful of counts. The chain uses TRBV25-1 and TRBJ1-5, with a possible D match to TRBD1 (5 bases). The CDR3 spans 15 residues. Germline CDR1 MGHDK, CDR2 SYGVNS. Trimming stripped 1 base from V and 2 bases from J, with 9 bases between. The CDR3: CASSESGIGNQPQHF. The CDR3 DNA reads TGTGCCAGCAGTGAATCAGGGATAGGCAATCAGCCCCAGCATTTT.